A selection of T cell receptor beta chains follows, all from one sample in a study of T cell repertoires in cytomegalovirus infection. Antigens for these TCRs are unknown. TCRdb re-called the reads through MiXCR, storing one row per CDR3 protein. The sample includes some 500,000 distinct CDR3 sequences, roughly 43% of them seen just once. The sample was cultured PBMCs, taken from culture after CMV antigen stimulation. The source of these receptors is a human donor in good health (CMV status not recorded). Some clones in this sample may be carry-over from other donors' samples. Each CDR3 is given with its conserved first and last residue. D genes are given only for firm matches. Only some rows state a clone size, as once, few, many or a class for expanded clones.

clone_size	v_call	d_call	j_call	cdr3_nt	cdr3_aa
.	TRBV6-6	.	TRBJ2-2	TGTGCCAGCAGTTACTCGCGCACCGGGGAGCTGTTTTTT	CASSYSRTGELFF
.	TRBV7-2	.	TRBJ1-4	TGTGCCAGCAGCCCGGAGGGGGGCGGCTGGGAAAAACTGTTTTTT	CASSPEGGGWEKLFF
.	TRBV28	.	TRBJ2-7	TGTGCCAGCAGTAACCGACAGATCTACGAGCAGTACTTC	CASSNRQIYEQYF
.	TRBV5-3	.	TRBJ2-2	TGTGCCAGCAGCTTGGGTTCAGGGACCACCGGGGAGCTGTTTTTT	CASSLGSGTTGELFF
few	TRBV7-9	TRBD1	TRBJ2-5	TGTGCCAGCAGCTGGGACAGGGACCAAGAGACCCAGTACTTC	CASSWDRDQETQYF
.	TRBV5-1	TRBD2	TRBJ2-3	TGCGCCAGCAGCGAAGCGGGGGGGCTCACAGATACGCAGTATTTT	CASSEAGGLTDTQYF
few	TRBV7-9	.	TRBJ1-2	TGTGCCAGCAGCCTTAGGACGGAGGATAACTATGGCTACACCTTC	CASSLRTEDNYGYTF
.	TRBV19	.	TRBJ1-4	TGTGCCAGTAGTCCTCCCGGGCAGGCAACTAATGAAAAACTGTTTTTT	CASSPPGQATNEKLFF
.	TRBV20-1	.	TRBJ1-1	TGCAGTGCTAGAGATACAGGGAGCCACACTGAAGCTTTCTTT	CSARDTGSHTEAFF
few	TRBV7-9	.	TRBJ2-1	TGTGCCAGCAGTTTCCCCGGGACAAACTCCTACAATGAGCAGTTCTTC	CASSFPGTNSYNEQFF
.	TRBV5-1	TRBD1	TRBJ2-1	TGCGCCAGCAGCCCGAGCAGGGGGCTCTCCTACAATGAGCAGTTCTTC	CASSPSRGLSYNEQFF
.	TRBV4-1	TRBD1	TRBJ2-1	TGCGCCAGCAGTAGACAGGGCATGAACAATGAGCAGTTCTTC	CASSRQGMNNEQFF
many	TRBV7-8	TRBD2	TRBJ2-1	TGTGCCAGCAGCTTAACCGGGACTAGCGGGAGGGGGGGTGAGCAGTTCTTC	CASSLTGTSGRGGEQFF
.	TRBV7-2	.	TRBJ1-3	TGTGCCAGCAGCTTAGGTCGGACAGAAGTATTCTTATCTGGAAACACCATATATTTT	CASSLGRTEVFLSGNTIYF
.	TRBV6-5	.	TRBJ2-6	TGTGCCAGCAGTTCATTCCTGGGGCCTCAGAGCTCTGGGGCCAACGTCCTGACTTTC	CASSSFLGPQSSGANVLTF
few	TRBV7-2	TRBD1	TRBJ1-2	TGTGCCAGCAGCTCCCGACAGGGGCAGGATGGCTACACCTTC	CASSSRQGQDGYTF